These T cell receptor beta chains were read from a single sample in a study of blood T cell repertoires in COVID-19. Method: immunoSEQ multiplex PCR; TCRdb's copy keeps in-frame clones and lacks some. The data hold 200,000 to 300,000 clones, with 87% observed a single time. The sequenced sample was PBMCs or T cells enriched from blood (not recorded which). The receptors derive from a woman between 25 and 40 years old with acute COVID-19. Both conserved end residues are part of each CDR3. Each record gives: V gene, D gene, J gene, clone size, CDR3 DNA, CDR3 protein. The D gene is left open where the match is weak. Size is stated for part of the rows, as once, few or many counts, or as a class when the clone is expanded.

TRBV4-2	TRBD1	TRBJ2-5	.	TGTGCCAGCAGCCCCGCTGGAGATGGGACAGCCCAAGAGACCCAGTACTTC	CASSPAGDGTAQETQYF
TRBV27	.	TRBJ1-6	.	TGTGCCAGCAGTTGGGGGGGGAGCTCCTATAATTCACCCCTCCACTTT	CASSWGGSSYNSPLHF
TRBV6-5	.	TRBJ2-2	.	TGTGCCAGCAGTTACTCTTATGGGCAGAACACCGGGGAGCTGTTTTTT	CASSYSYGQNTGELFF
TRBV27	.	TRBJ1-5	.	TGTGCCAGCAGTATACAGGGAGGCAATCAGCCCCAGCATTTT	CASSIQGGNQPQHF
TRBV15	TRBD1	TRBJ2-5	.	TGTGCCACCAGCAGCCCGCCTCCGGGACAGGGAATCGAGACCCAGTACTTC	CATSSPPPGQGIETQYF
TRBV19	TRBD1	TRBJ2-3	.	TGTGCCAGTAGTCCCCAGACAGGGCCGAGCACAGATACGCAGTATTTT	CASSPQTGPSTDTQYF
TRBV29-1	.	TRBJ1-2	.	TGCAGCGTTGAAGGAGGTCAGGGATACGGCTACACCTTC	CSVEGGQGYGYTF
TRBV6-4	.	TRBJ2-3	once	TGTGCCAGCAGTGACAGGGAGACAGATACGCAGTATTTT	CASSDRETDTQYF
TRBV7-9	.	TRBJ2-5	.	TGTGCCAGCAGCCGTGAAGAGACCCAGTACTTC	CASSREETQYF
TRBV6-5	TRBD1	TRBJ1-1	.	TGTGCCAGCAGTACACTCGGACAGGATGTCACTGAAGCTTTCTTT	CASSTLGQDVTEAFF
TRBV4-3	.	TRBJ1-2	.	TGCGCCAGCAGCCAAGATCGGGTAGACTATAACTATGGCTACACCTTC	CASSQDRVDYNYGYTF
TRBV7-9	TRBD1	TRBJ2-3	.	TGTGCCAGCAGCTTAGGAACTAGTGACAGGGGGACGGATACGCAGTATTTT	CASSLGTSDRGTDTQYF
TRBV4-1	TRBD2	TRBJ2-1	.	TGCGCCAGCAGCCCTCAGCGGGGGCGCTCCTACAATGAGCAGTTCTTC	CASSPQRGRSYNEQFF
TRBV6-5	.	TRBJ2-2	once	TGTGCCAGCAGTTACTCGAGGGTTACCGGGGAGCTGTTTTTT	CASSYSRVTGELFF
TRBV18	TRBD2	TRBJ2-7	.	TGTGCCAGCTCACCAAGCGGGGTAAGGGAGCAGTACTTC	CASSPSGVREQYF
TRBV7-7	TRBD2	TRBJ2-7	.	TGTGCTAGCAGCTTAGGTGCGGGGGGGACCTACGAGCAGTACTTC	CASSLGAGGTYEQYF
TRBV3-1/TRBV3-2	.	TRBJ2-7	.	TGTGCCAGCAGCCAAGATACCAGGGCCTACGAGCAGTACTTC	CASSQDTRAYEQYF
TRBV10-3	TRBD1	TRBJ1-2	.	TGTGCCATCAGGCCCTCCGGGACAGGGGGACCCCATGGCTACACCTTC	CAIRPSGTGGPHGYTF
TRBV7-2	.	TRBJ2-3	.	TGTGCCAGCAGAGCGGGTGGAACAGATACGCAGTATTTT	CASRAGGTDTQYF
TRBV3-1/TRBV3-2	.	TRBJ1-2	once	TGTGCCAGCAGCCAAGAGGAGGACGGCTACACCTTC	CASSQEEDGYTF
TRBV30	.	TRBJ1-1	.	TGTGCCTGGAGTGTTGAGCAGGACACTGAAGCTTTCTTT	CAWSVEQDTEAFF
TRBV6-5	.	TRBJ1-2	.	TGTGCCAGCAGTCCGAGCCGCATCTATGGCTACACCTTC	CASSPSRIYGYTF
TRBV6-4	.	TRBJ1-2	.	TGTGCCAGCAGTGCCGACAGGCAGACGTATGGCTACACCTTC	CASSADRQTYGYTF
TRBV6-1	.	TRBJ1-5	once	TGTGCCAGCAGTGAAGTTGGGGAGTGGACCCAGCATTTT	CASSEVGEWTQHF
TRBV5-8	.	TRBJ1-5	.	TGTGCCAGCAGCTCCGACAGTAGCAATCAGCCCCAGCATTTT	CASSSDSSNQPQHF
TRBV19	TRBD1	TRBJ1-4	.	TGTGCCAGTAGTTTGGACAGGGGGGACGAAAAACTGTTTTTT	CASSLDRGDEKLFF
TRBV19	TRBD1	TRBJ1-2	.	TGTGCCAGTAGTGTTCGGGGACAGGTGGTCTATGGCTACACCTTC	CASSVRGQVVYGYTF
TRBV27	.	TRBJ1-1	.	TGTGCCAGCAGTCCGCTTTGGCCTTCTCACGACAGGATGAACACTGAAGCTTTCTTT	CASSPLWPSHDRMNTEAFF
TRBV3-1/TRBV3-2	.	TRBJ2-2	once	TGTGCCAGCAGCCAAGACAGCGGTGGAGGCGGGGAGCTGTTTTTT	CASSQDSGGGGELFF
TRBV3-1/TRBV3-2	.	TRBJ2-3	.	TGTGCCAGCAGCCAGGGGGCGGAGGTAGATACGCAGTATTTT	CASSQGAEVDTQYF
TRBV5-1	TRBD1	TRBJ1-1	.	TGCGCCAGCAGCGCGAATGCCGGGACAGTTGAAGCTTTCTTT	CASSANAGTVEAFF
TRBV19	TRBD1	TRBJ1-1	.	TGTGCCAGTAAAAGACAGGGGGGGAACACTGAAGCTTTCTTT	CASKRQGGNTEAFF
TRBV10-2	TRBD1	TRBJ1-1	.	TGCGCCAGCAAGATACTGGACAGGGTGAACACTGAAGCTTTCTTT	CASKILDRVNTEAFF
TRBV19	.	TRBJ1-1	.	TGTGCCAGTATGGCGGTTCAGGGCACTGAAGCTTTCTTT	CASMAVQGTEAFF
TRBV19	.	TRBJ1-1	.	TGTGCCAGTAGTATCGGCGGGGGTGATAACACTGAAGCTTTCTTT	CASSIGGGDNTEAFF
TRBV7-2	.	TRBJ1-5	.	TGTGCCAGCAGCCATTCGGGGGGATTGAGTCAGCCCCAGCATTTT	CASSHSGGLSQPQHF
TRBV3-1/TRBV3-2	TRBD1	TRBJ2-1	.	TGTGCCAGCAGCCAAGCGACTCACAGGGGGGATGAGCAGTTCTTC	CASSQATHRGDEQFF
TRBV12-3/TRBV12-4	TRBD1	TRBJ1-1	.	TGTGCCAGCCGATACAGGGGCACTGAAGCTTTCTTT	CASRYRGTEAFF
TRBV25-1	.	TRBJ1-1	.	TGTGCCAGCAGTTGGGCAGGGAGGGACTCTGAAGCTTTCTTT	CASSWAGRDSEAFF
TRBV7-9	TRBD2	TRBJ2-5	.	TGTGCCAGCAGAGTAAGCGGGGGAGCACAAGAGACCCAGTACTTC	CASRVSGGAQETQYF
TRBV6-4	TRBD1	TRBJ1-2	.	TGTGCCAGCAGTGACACATTCTACCGGGACAGGGGAAGCGGCTACACCTTC	CASSDTFYRDRGSGYTF
TRBV3-1/TRBV3-2	TRBD1	TRBJ1-2	.	TGTGCCAGCAGCCCTCGGGACAGATCTTCCGTTGGCTACACCTTC	CASSPRDRSSVGYTF
TRBV19	TRBD1	TRBJ1-5	.	TGTGCCAGTAGTATAGGGACAGGGGTGCGACAGCCCCAGCATTTT	CASSIGTGVRQPQHF
TRBV2	.	TRBJ2-3	.	TGTGCCAGCAGGGGTTCCGGGAACAGCCAAGATACGCAGTATTTT	CASRGSGNSQDTQYF
TRBV30	.	TRBJ1-1	.	TGTGCCTGGAGTGTTACAATGAACACTGAAGCTTTCTTT	CAWSVTMNTEAFF
TRBV30	TRBD1	TRBJ1-1	few	TGTGCAGGACAGGGGAACACTGAAGCTTTCTTT	CAGQGNTEAFF
TRBV27	TRBD2	TRBJ2-2	few	TGTGCCAGCGGTCGGGCGGGGGGGAACACCGGGGAGCTGTTTTTT	CASGRAGGNTGELFF
TRBV5-1	.	TRBJ2-7	.	TGCGCCAGCAGCTCCCTCTCTTCGAGTTACGAGCAGTACTTC	CASSSLSSSYEQYF
TRBV27	.	TRBJ1-4	.	TGTGCCAGCAGTTTTGGCAGGGGAAGGGTTCGGGAAAAACTGTTTTTT	CASSFGRGRVREKLFF
TRBV9	.	TRBJ1-5	.	TGTGCCAGCAGCTCGGGGGTCGTCGGCAATCAGCCCCAGCATTTT	CASSSGVVGNQPQHF
TRBV5-1	TRBD1	TRBJ2-7	.	TGCGCCAGCAGCTTGCCTGACAGGGCTACGAACGAGCAGTACTTC	CASSLPDRATNEQYF
TRBV11-3	.	TRBJ2-3	.	TGTGCCAGCAGCTTAGATCAGGGCCACACAGATACGCAGTATTTT	CASSLDQGHTDTQYF
TRBV3-1/TRBV3-2	.	TRBJ2-7	.	TGTGCCAGCAGCCAAGCTGTTTCGTCCTCCTACGAGCAGTACTTC	CASSQAVSSSYEQYF
TRBV7-2	.	TRBJ1-6	.	TGTGCCAGCAGCTTAGTCCAGGGGCCTAATAATTCACCCCTCCACTTT	CASSLVQGPNNSPLHF